The clone carrying this T cell receptor beta chain was seen a handful of times. What it binds is not known. The CDR3 has 11 amino acids. CDR1 is DFQATT, CDR2 SNEGSKA, per germline (reference sequence). The V end was cut by 0 bases, the J end by 6 bases, with 6 bases between. These data are taken from a study of T-cell reconstitution after alpha-beta-depleted transplantation in children. Study observations and caveats: As was reported, about two months after transplant, alpha-beta T cells came from several hundred expanded graft clones. Once a year had passed after transplant, T-cell counts and diversity came mostly from newly produced T cells. Surviving recipient T cells and thymic progenitors underlay high day-60 TCRbeta diversity in some patients.

Preparation of the TCRbeta library was carried out with unique molecular identifiers. TCRdb reprocessed the PCR reads with MiXCR, giving one entry per CDR3 protein. The data contain approximately 230,000 distinct CDR3 sequences, about 24% of them seen just once; the ten biggest clones take up 4.5% to 5.5%. The source is a female patient aged 2-10 years who had a stem cell transplant for congenital amegakaryocytic thrombocytopenia, so the T cells may come from the graft donor. The chain employs TRBV20-1 and TRBJ2-7, with D hard to call. Material: PBMCs, mostly from graft donor cells, obtained 360 days after TCRalphabeta/CD19-depleted stem cell transplant. The CDR3 here is CSAREGIEQYF. In DNA form, the CDR3 reads TGCAGTGCTAGAGAGGGGATCGAGCAGTACTTC.